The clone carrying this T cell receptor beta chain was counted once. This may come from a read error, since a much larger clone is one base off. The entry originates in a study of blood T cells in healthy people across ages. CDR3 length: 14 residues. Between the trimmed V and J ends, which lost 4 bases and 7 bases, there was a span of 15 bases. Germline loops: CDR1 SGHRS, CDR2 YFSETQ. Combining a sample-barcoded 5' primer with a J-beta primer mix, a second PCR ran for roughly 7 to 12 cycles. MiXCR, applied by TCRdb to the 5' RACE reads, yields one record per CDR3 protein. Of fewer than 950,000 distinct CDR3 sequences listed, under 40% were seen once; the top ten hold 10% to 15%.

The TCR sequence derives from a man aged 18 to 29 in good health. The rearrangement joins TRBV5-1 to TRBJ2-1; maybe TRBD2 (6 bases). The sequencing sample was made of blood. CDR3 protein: CASSLVAGKNEQFF. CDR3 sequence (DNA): TGCGCCAGCAGCCTCGTGGCGGGGAAAAATGAGCAGTTCTTC. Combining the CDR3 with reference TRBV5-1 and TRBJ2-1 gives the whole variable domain KAGVTQTPRYLIKTRGQQVTLSCSPISGHRSVSWYQQTPGQGLQFLFEYFSETQRNKGNFPGRFSGRQFSNSRSEMNVSTLELGDSALYLCASSLVAGKNEQFFGPGTRLTVL.